A single sample gave rise to the 28 T cell receptor beta chains below, sequenced in a study of T cells in Graves' hyperthyroidism and ophthalmopathy. TCR beta CDR3 region amplification was performed from RNA transcripts. HTBI primers were used for first-round RT-PCR of the TCR CDR3. MiXCR was run by TCRdb on the multiplex PCR reads, yielding one entry per CDR3 protein. The sample consists of hundreds of thousands of distinct CDR3 sequences, over 40% of them appearing once. Sequenced: peripheral blood or thyroid tissue (not recorded which). The source is an adult man with Graves' disease, either hyperthyroidism or ophthalmopathy (not recorded which).

The chain joins TRBV12-3 or TRBV12-4 to TRBJ1-1; TRBD1 is a possible D gene (5 bases). This CDR3 region has 14 residues. V lost 6 bases to trimming and J lost 5 bases, with 16 bases between them. The CDR3 sequence is CASSPSGAGTEAFF. DNA for the CDR3: TGTGCCAGCAGCCCGTCCGGGGCAGGGACTGAAGCTTTCTTT.

Notes on this clonotype: In this CDR3 the conserved last residue, phenylalanine or tryptophan, is missing, so a read error is likely. The chain is built from TRBV11-2 and TRBJ2-5, with D unresolved. This CDR3 spans 16 amino acids. Trimming shortened V by 0 bases and J by 5 bases, and 16 bases separated the two germline ends. Per the germline V gene, CDR1 is SGHAT and CDR2 is FQNNGV. The CDR3 bases are TGTGCCAGCAGCTTAGAGGCCCCACCACAGAAGGAGACCCAGTACCTC. The encoded protein is CASSLEAPPQKETQYL.

A single count supports this clonotype. A single base separates this from a much larger clone, so it may be a read error. This rearrangement joins TRBV6-5 to TRBJ1-6; maybe TRBD1 (5 bases). Germline V gene data show CDR1 as MNHEY and CDR2 as SVGAGI. This CDR3 is 15 amino acids long. In DNA form, the CDR3 reads TGTGCCATCAGTTTGCCGGGACCGACGAATTCACCCCTCCACTTT. Encoded protein: CAISLPGPTNSPLHF.

This clonotype was picked up a small number of times. V gene TRBV5-1 combines with J gene TRBJ1-3, with 7 bases aligning to TRBD1. The J segment lost 7 bases and the V segment lost 3 bases, leaving 13 bases of the junction unmatched. The length of the CDR3 is 16 residues. CDR1 is SGHRS and CDR2 is YFSETQ in the germline V gene. For the CDR3, the DNA is TGCGCCAGCAGCTCGGGACAGATGGGCTCTGTGAACACCATATATTTT. The encoded protein is CASSSGQMGSVNTIYF.

In the case of this clonotype: This clone may be a read error of a much larger clone one base away. The chain links TRBV7-2 to TRBJ2-7; TRBD1 matches at 7 bases. The CDR3 runs to 14 residues. J gave up 6 bases and V 5 bases, and 10 bases lay outside the gene matches. CDR1 and CDR2 (germline): SGHTA, FQGNSA. The CDR3 DNA follows: TGTGCCAGCAGCACCGGGACAGTTAAGTGCGAGCAGTACTTC. Protein sequence: CASSTGTVKCEQYF.

This clonotype was seen ten or more times. The V and J genes are TRBV2 and TRBJ2-2; D may correspond to TRBD1 or TRBD2 (5 bases each). The CDR3 consists of 14 residues. Germline V gene data show CDR1 as SNHLY and CDR2 as FYNNEI. Trimming took off 8 bases at V and 6 bases at J, with 16 bases between the two ends. The CDR3 loop reads CASCSGRVAGELFF. The CDR3 DNA reads TGTGCCAGCTGCTCGGGACGGGTTGCCGGGGAGCTGTTTTTT.

This clonotype was picked up a small number of times. The CDR3 nucleotides read TGCGCCAGCAGCCAAGACTACGGACAGATCGGAGAGACCCAGTACTTC. The encoded protein is CASSQDYGQIGETQYF. The rearrangement uses TRBV4-1 and TRBJ2-5, with a possible D match to TRBD1 (6 bases). The CDR3 contains 16 residues. Trimming removed 0 bases at V and 4 bases at J, with 15 bases between. The germline gives CDR1 MGHRA, CDR2 YSYEKL.

The gene calls are TRBV20-1 and TRBJ1-3, with D possibly being TRBD1 (6 bases). The germline V gene has CDR1 DFQATT and CDR2 SNEGSKA (reference sequence). There are 17 residues in the CDR3. V shed 0 bases and J shed 0 bases, with 15 bases lying between them. The CDR3 region has the DNA TGCAGTGCTAGAGATCGTCTGGGACACAACTCTGGAAACACCATATATTTT. This gives the protein CSARDRLGHNSGNTIYF.

This chain links TRBV7-9 with TRBJ1-3; D unresolved. The V end lost 3 bases, the J end lost 0 bases, and 9 bases lay between the germline ends. Germline CDR1 reads SEHNR; CDR2 reads FQNEAQ (reference sequence). This CDR3 has 15 amino acids. The CDR3 bases are TGTGCCAGCAGCTTGGGCGGTTTCTCTGGAAACACCATATATTTT. Residues: CASSLGGFSGNTIYF.

The gene calls are TRBV9 and TRBJ1-2; 9 bases fit TRBD1. J was trimmed by 5 bases and V by 4 bases; bases with no gene match: 15. Germline CDR1 SGDLS, CDR2 YYNGEE. The CDR3 totals 17 residues. The CDR3 loop reads CASSRGANRGQGYGYTF. CDR3 in DNA: TGTGCCAGCAGCCGAGGGGCCAACAGGGGGCAAGGGTATGGCTACACCTTC. Using reference TRBV9 and TRBJ1-2 for the parts outside the CDR3, the full variable domain is DSGVTQTPKHLITATGQRVTLRCSPRSGDLSVYWYQQSLDQGLQFLIQYYNGEERAKGNILERFSAQQFPDLHSELNLSSLELGDSALYFCASSRGANRGQGYGYTFGSGTRLTVV.

CDR3 nucleotide sequence: TGTGCCAGCAGTCTAGGGGTAGGGTATAATTCACCCCTCCACTTT. It translates to CASSLGVGYNSPLHF. The J gene is TRBJ1-6, the V gene TRBV7-2; a possible D gene is TRBD1 (5 bases). With 6 bases removed from V and 4 bases from J, the gap between germline ends came to 13 bases. Germline V CDR1 and CDR2: SGHTA, FQGNSA. The CDR3 loop spans 15 amino acids.

Ten or more counts support this clonotype. The chain joins TRBV7-2 to TRBJ1-5; the D gene is possibly TRBD1 (5 bases). The germline V gene encodes CDR1 SGHTA and CDR2 FQGNSA. V lost 0 bases, J lost 4 bases, and 7 bases lay in between. The CDR3 has 14 residues. The chain's CDR3 is CASSLAGLNQPQHF. Written as DNA, the CDR3 is TGTGCCAGCAGCTTAGCGGGACTGAATCAGCCCCAGCATTTT.

The chain joins TRBV29-1 to TRBJ1-2; TRBD1 might be the D (6 bases). Trimming removed 3 bases at V and 4 bases at J, with 15 bases between. The CDR3 totals 14 residues. Germline V CDR1 and CDR2: SQVTM, ANQGSEA. CDR3 sequence: CSVEGRGGGYGYTF. The DNA for the CDR3 is TGCAGCGTTGAGGGCAGGGGCGGTGGCTATGGCTACACCTTC.

This clonotype occurred a few times. V is TRBV12-3 or TRBV12-4 and J is TRBJ1-3; D is unresolved. V was shortened by 7 bases and J by 0 bases, with 10 bases between the two germline ends. This CDR3 is 14 amino acids long. CDR3 loop: CASKATDSGNTIYF. As DNA, the CDR3 is TGTGCCAGCAAAGCAACGGACTCTGGAAACACCATATATTTT.

This clonotype has a single count. A much larger clonotype is one base distant, so this may be a read error. The CDR3 carries no conserved terminal phenylalanine or tryptophan, so it likely arises from a read error. The chain recombines TRBV2 with TRBJ2-7, with 9 bases aligning to TRBD2. CDR3 length: 16 residues. Looked up from germline, CDR1 is SNHLY and CDR2 is FYNNEI. With V trimmed by 2 bases and J by 7 bases, 12 bases remained unmatched. The CDR3 spells CASSELSAGGTGEQYL. CDR3 in DNA: TGTGCCAGCAGTGAACTGTCGGCGGGGGGGACTGGGGAGCAGTACCTC.

This clonotype occurred a few times. The chain carries TRBV7-9 and TRBJ2-7, with TRBD2 matching over 7 bases. The CDR3 totals 15 residues. Germline V lookup: CDR1 SEHNR, CDR2 FQNEAQ (reference sequence). Trimming at V came to 5 bases and at J to 2 bases, leaving 9 bases not matched to a gene. The CDR3 bases are TGTGCCAGCAGCGTAGGACTAGGCACCCCCTACGAGCAGTACTTC. This encodes CASSVGLGTPYEQYF.

By its share, this clonotype is medium-sized. The rearrangement joins TRBV25-1 to TRBJ1-6; 7 nucleotides align to TRBD1. Germline V gives CDR1 MGHDK, CDR2 SYGVNS. The J segment lost 9 bases and the V segment lost 5 bases, leaving 10 bases of the junction unmatched. The CDR3 has 15 amino acids. The DNA for the CDR3 is TGTGCCAGCAGTTCCACGAGGGGGCAGCGTTCACCCCTCCACTTT. This gives the protein CASSSTRGQRSPLHF.

V usage is TRBV7-8 and J usage is TRBJ2-7, with TRBD2 identical over 10 bases. V trimming: 5 bases; J trimming: 5 bases; junction bases outside the gene matches: 12. CDR1 is SGHVS and CDR2 is FQNEAQ in the germline V gene. This CDR3 region has 16 residues. The CDR3 coding sequence is TGTGCCAGCAGCCCCGAAACCTCTAGCGGGAGAAACGAGCAGTACTTC. Its protein is CASSPETSSGRNEQYF.

J is TRBJ2-7 and V is TRBV19; 9 bases agree with TRBD2. The CDR3 spans 13 residues. Looked up from germline, CDR1 is LNHDA and CDR2 is SQIVND (reference sequence). V trimming: 6 bases; J trimming: 13 bases; junction bases outside the gene matches: 13. CDR3 loop: CASRGVLAGVQYF. The CDR3 bases are TGTGCCAGTAGAGGAGTTTTAGCGGGGGTGCAATACTTC.

The rearrangement uses TRBV14 and TRBJ1-1, with D perhaps matching TRBD1 (6 bases). V was clipped by 3 bases and J by 3 bases, with 17 bases between them. The CDR3 runs to 16 residues. Germline CDR1 reads SGHDN; CDR2 reads FVKESK. The CDR3 loop reads CASSQVHWGADTEAFF. CDR3 DNA: TGTGCCAGCAGCCAGGTTCATTGGGGGGCGGACACTGAAGCTTTCTTT.

In its sample, this clonotype was seen a few times. The chain links TRBV13 to TRBJ1-2; D not certain. Germline-derived CDR1 and CDR2 are PRHDT and FYEKMQ (reference sequence). This CDR3 is 14 amino acids long. Trimming pared 4 bases from V and 0 bases from J, leaving 9 bases between. Here the CDR3 DNA reads TGTGCCAGCAGCTCACTCAGCGCTAACTATGGCTACACCTTC. Its protein is CASSSLSANYGYTF.

In its sample, this clonotype was seen many times. This chain uses TRBV15 with TRBJ2-7; no firm D call. Per the germline V gene, CDR1 is LNHNV and CDR2 is YYDKDF (reference sequence). V lost 0 bases and J lost 5, with 11 bases in between. The CDR3 sequence is 14 residues long. CDR3 sequence (DNA): TGTGCCACCAGCAGAGATGGAACGGATGACGAGCAGTACTTC. Its protein product is CATSRDGTDDEQYF.

The chain combines TRBV9 with TRBJ1-1; D is unresolved. V was pared by 0 bases and J by 8 bases, with 11 bases between. Per the germline V gene, CDR1 is SGDLS and CDR2 is YYNGEE. The CDR3 loop spans 13 amino acids. The CDR3: CASSVEDFTEAFF. CDR3 sequence (DNA): TGTGCCAGCAGCGTAGAGGATTTCACCGAAGCTTTCTTT. Full variable domain (missing parts from reference TRBV9 and TRBJ1-1): DSGVTQTPKHLITATGQRVTLRCSPRSGDLSVYWYQQSLDQGLQFLIQYYNGEERAKGNILERFSAQQFPDLHSELNLSSLELGDSALYFCASSVEDFTEAFFGQGTRLTVV.

The chain uses TRBV6-6 and TRBJ2-7, with 7 positions matching TRBD1. Germline V lookup: CDR1 MNHNY, CDR2 SVGAGI (reference sequence). The V segment lost 6 bases and the J segment 2 bases; nucleotides outside the gene matches: 4. CDR3 length: 13 residues. CDR3 in DNA: TGTGCCAGCAGACCCAGGGGGACCTACGAGCAGTACTTC. It encodes CASRPRGTYEQYF.

In this sample, this clonotype turned up once. A far bigger clonotype differs at one base, so this is likely a read error. CDR3 protein: CASSRHEQYF. The CDR3 DNA follows: TGTGCCAGCAGTCGCCACGAGCAGTACTTC. J is TRBJ2-7 and V is TRBV2; D gene ambiguous. The CDR3 length is 10 residues. The V end lost 5 bases, the J end lost 5 bases, and 4 bases lay between the germline ends. The V gene's germline CDR1 is SNHLY and CDR2 FYNNEI.

This rearrangement joins TRBV29-1 to TRBJ1-3, with D perhaps TRBD1 (6 bases). CDR3 length: 13 residues. Germline CDR1 is SQVTM and CDR2 is ANQGSEA. The CDR3 bases are TGCAGAGCGACAGGCCCCTCTGGAAACACCATATATTTT. Its translation: CRATGPSGNTIYF.

The chain combines TRBV20-1 with TRBJ1-5, with 7 bases identical to TRBD1. Germline CDR1 DFQATT, CDR2 SNEGSKA (reference sequence). CDR3 size: 14 residues. V trimming: 0 bases; J trimming: 7 bases; junction bases outside the gene matches: 6. In DNA form, the CDR3 reads TGCAGTGCTAGAGATTTCGAGACAGGGCAGCCCCAGCATTTT. This codes for CSARDFETGQPQHF.

The chain uses TRBV24-1 and TRBJ2-5; D possibly corresponds to TRBD1 (5 bases). The V gene's germline CDR1 is KGHDR and CDR2 SFDVKD. V lost 5 bases to trimming and J lost 3 bases, with 21 bases between them. CDR3 length: 17 residues. The CDR3 is CATSAAGSLQGKETQYF. The CDR3 region has the DNA TGTGCCACCAGTGCGGCCGGATCTCTGCAGGGAAAAGAGACCCAGTACTTC.